This paragraph covers one T cell receptor (beta chain) sequence. Its specificity is unknown. This CDR3 has 16 residues. Unmatched junction bases numbered 8, after V lost 4 bases and J lost 7 bases. CDR1 is MNHNS, CDR2 SASEGT, per germline. Using immunoSEQ multiplex PCR, the repertoire was profiled, and TCRdb retains in-frame clones only, with some absent. The sample carries around 49,000 clones, about 77% recorded once. Time point: week 5, during vaccination. Doses consisted of 300 ug of mutant IDH1 20-mer peptide each, paired with topical imiquimod. This sample was taken from a study of a mutant IDH1 vaccine in newly diagnosed glioma.

Specimen: PBMCs, collected from a glioma patient whose treatment included an IDH1 peptide vaccine. This receptor was obtained from a man aged 50-59 years with glioma. The chain is built from TRBV6-1 and TRBJ1-4; 11 bases line up with TRBD1. The CDR3 region is CASSGTGGAEREKLFF. The CDR3 region has the DNA TGTGCCAGCAGTGGGACAGGGGGCGCCGAGCGTGAAAAACTGTTTTTT.